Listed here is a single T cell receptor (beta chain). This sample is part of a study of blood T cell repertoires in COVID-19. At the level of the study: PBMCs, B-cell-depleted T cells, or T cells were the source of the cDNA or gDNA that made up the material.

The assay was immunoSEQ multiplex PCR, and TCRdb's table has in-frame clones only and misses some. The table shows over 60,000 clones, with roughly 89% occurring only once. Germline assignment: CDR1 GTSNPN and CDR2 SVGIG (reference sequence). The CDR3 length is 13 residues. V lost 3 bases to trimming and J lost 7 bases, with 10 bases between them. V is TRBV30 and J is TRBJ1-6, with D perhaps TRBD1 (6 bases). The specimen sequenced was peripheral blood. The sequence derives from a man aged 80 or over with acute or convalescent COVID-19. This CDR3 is CAWSGQLNSPLHF. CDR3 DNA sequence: TGTGCCTGGAGCGGACAGCTAAATTCACCCCTCCACTTT.